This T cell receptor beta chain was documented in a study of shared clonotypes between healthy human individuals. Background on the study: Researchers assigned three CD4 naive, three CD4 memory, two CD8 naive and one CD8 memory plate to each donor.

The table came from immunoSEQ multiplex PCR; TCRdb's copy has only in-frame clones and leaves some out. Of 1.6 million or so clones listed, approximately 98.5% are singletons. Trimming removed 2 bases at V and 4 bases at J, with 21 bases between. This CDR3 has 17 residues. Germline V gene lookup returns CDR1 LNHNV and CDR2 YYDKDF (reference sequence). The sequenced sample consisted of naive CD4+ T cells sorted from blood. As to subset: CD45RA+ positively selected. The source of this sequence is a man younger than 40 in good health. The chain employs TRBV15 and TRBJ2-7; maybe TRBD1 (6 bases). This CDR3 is CATSRPPYDGQKYEQYF. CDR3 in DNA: TGTGCCACCAGCAGACCACCCTATGATGGACAGAAATACGAGCAGTACTTC.